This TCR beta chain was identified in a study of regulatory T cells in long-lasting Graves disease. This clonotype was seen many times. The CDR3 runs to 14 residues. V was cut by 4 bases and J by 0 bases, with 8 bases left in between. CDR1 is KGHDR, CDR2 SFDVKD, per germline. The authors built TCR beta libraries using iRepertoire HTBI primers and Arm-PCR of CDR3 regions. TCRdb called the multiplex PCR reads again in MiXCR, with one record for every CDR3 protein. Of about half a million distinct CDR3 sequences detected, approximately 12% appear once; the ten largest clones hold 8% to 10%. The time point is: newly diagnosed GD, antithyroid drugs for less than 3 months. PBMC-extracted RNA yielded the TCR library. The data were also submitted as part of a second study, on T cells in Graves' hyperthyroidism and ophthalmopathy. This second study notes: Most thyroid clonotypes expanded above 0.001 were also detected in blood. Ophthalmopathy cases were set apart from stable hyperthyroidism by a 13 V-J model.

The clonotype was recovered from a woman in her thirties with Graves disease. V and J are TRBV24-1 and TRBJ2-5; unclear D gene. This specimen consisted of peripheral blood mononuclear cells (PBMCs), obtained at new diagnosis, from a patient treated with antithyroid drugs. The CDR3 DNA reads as TGTGCCACCAGTGACGGCTCGTACCAAGAGACCCAGTACTTC. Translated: CATSDGSYQETQYF.